A single sample gave rise to the 28 T cell receptor beta chains below, sequenced in a study of blood T cell repertoires in COVID-19. Profiling relied on immunoSEQ multiplex PCR, and the TCRdb table lists in-frame clones only, not all of them. The table lists about 52,000 clones, 75% to 95% of them singletons. The sequenced sample consisted of peripheral blood. These receptor sequences come from a middle-aged man with active COVID-19.

This clone appeared once. The V gene is TRBV5-1, the J gene TRBJ2-1; no clear D. V lost 2 bases to trimming and J lost 0 bases, with 15 bases between them. The CDR3 has 17 residues. CDR1 SGHRS and CDR2 YFSETQ come from the germline V gene. In DNA form, the CDR3 reads TGCGCCAGCAGCTTAGATCATACATCCACCTCCTACAATGAGCAGTTCTTC. Translating gives CASSLDHTSTSYNEQFF.

The gene calls are TRBV6-5 and TRBJ1-6; D is possibly TRBD1 (5 bases). CDR1 and CDR2 from the germline V gene are MNHEY and SVGAGI. The CDR3 contains 14 residues. The germline V and J ends were trimmed by 8 bases and 10 bases, with 18 bases remaining between them. CDR3 nucleotides: TGTGCCAGCTCCCCCCAGGGCCTTGGATCACCCCTCCACTTT. Its translation is CASSPQGLGSPLHF.

V usage is TRBV18 and J usage is TRBJ2-3; D unresolved. The germline gives CDR1 KGHSH, CDR2 LQKENI. V lost 6 bases, J lost 0 bases, and 16 bases lay in between. The CDR3 is 16 amino acids. CDR3 nucleotides: TGTGCCAGCTCCCCCATCTCCGGGTCTAGCACAGATACGCAGTATTTT. Its protein product is CASSPISGSSTDTQYF. The full variable domain, rest sourced from reference TRBV18 and TRBJ2-3, is NAGVMQNPRHLVRRRGQEARLRCSPMKGHSHVYWYRQLPEEGLKFMVYLQKENIIDESGMPKERFSAEFPKEGPSILRIQQVVRGDSAAYFCASSPISGSSTDTQYFGPGTRLTVL.

This sequence joins TRBV18 and TRBJ1-2, with 7 bases fitting TRBD1. CDR1 is KGHSH, CDR2 LQKENI, per germline. The CDR3 is 13 residues long. V shed 3 bases and J 3 bases; nucleotides not matched to a gene: 1. The CDR3 region is CASSPGTDYGYTF. The DNA of the CDR3 is TGTGCCAGCTCACCCGGGACAGACTATGGCTACACCTTC.

This chain uses TRBV30 with TRBJ1-2; 7 nucleotides line up with TRBD1. Germline V gene lookup returns CDR1 GTSNPN and CDR2 SVGIG (reference sequence). This CDR3 is 11 amino acids long. V shed 8 bases, J shed 8 bases, and the junction held 8 bases outside the gene matches. The CDR3 loop is CAGTGVGGYTF. CDR3 nucleotide sequence: TGTGCCGGCACAGGGGTGGGAGGCTACACCTTC.

The J gene is TRBJ2-2, the V gene TRBV10-3, with D possibly TRBD1 on 6 matching bases. V gave up 10 bases and J gave up 0 bases, with 12 bases separating them. Per germline, CDR1 ENHRY and CDR2 SYGVKD. The CDR3 consists of 14 residues. CDR3 sequence reads: CATNRDANTGELFF. CDR3 sequence (DNA): TGTGCCACTAACAGGGACGCGAACACCGGGGAGCTGTTTTTT.

The V and J genes are TRBV11-2 and TRBJ2-5; possibly TRBD1 for D (5 bases). Germline V gene sequence: CDR1 SGHAT, CDR2 FQNNGV. V was cut by 4 bases and J by 4 bases, with 10 bases left in between. CDR3 length: 13 amino acids. Here the CDR3 DNA reads TGTGCCAGCAGCTCGGGTGGGGCAGAGACCCAGTACTTC. Its protein is CASSSGGAETQYF.

This chain links TRBV30 with TRBJ2-5, with TRBD2 identical over 9 bases. CDR3 length equals 15 residues. CDR1 is GTSNPN and CDR2 is SVGIG in the germline V gene (reference sequence). Trimming removed 4 bases from V and 0 bases from J; junction bases left unmatched: 6. CDR3 sequence reads: CAWIAAGGYQETQYF. The CDR3 region has the DNA TGTGCCTGGATTGCTGCGGGAGGGTACCAAGAGACCCAGTACTTC.

This chain joins TRBV24-1 and TRBJ2-3, with D perhaps TRBD2 (6 bases). The germline V gene encodes CDR1 KGHDR and CDR2 SFDVKD. Trimming stripped 7 bases from V and 6 bases from J, with 13 bases between. The CDR3 loop spans 13 amino acids. The CDR3 protein is CATSRRVGDTQYF. The DNA of the CDR3 is TGTGCCACCAGCCGGAGGGTTGGGGATACGCAGTATTTT.

This clone has more than one count but fewer than ten. As DNA, the CDR3 is TGCGCCAGCAGTTCCGTGTCTAATTCACCCCTCCACTTT. Protein product: CASSSVSNSPLHF. The genes are TRBV5-1 and TRBJ1-6; D call uncertain. This CDR3 spans 13 amino acids. Trimming left V 5 bases short and J 6 bases short, with 9 bases between. Germline assignment: CDR1 SGHRS and CDR2 YFSETQ.

The V gene is TRBV3-1 (or the pseudogene TRBV3-2), the J gene TRBJ2-7; 7 nucleotides align to TRBD2. The CDR3 is 14 residues long. Per the germline V gene, CDR1 is LGHDT and CDR2 is YNNKEL (reference sequence). V was clipped by 1 base and J by 6 bases; unmatched bases: 6. The CDR3 sequence is CASSQVAGESEQYF. CDR3 coding DNA: TGTGCCAGCAGCCAAGTTGCGGGAGAAAGCGAGCAGTACTTC.

The chain carries TRBV29-1 and TRBJ1-2, with 9 bases lining up with TRBD1. CDR3 length equals 13 residues. With V trimmed by 6 bases and J by 5 bases, 7 bases remained unmatched. Germline lookup yields CDR1 SQVTM and CDR2 ANQGSEA. CDR3 in DNA: TGCAGCGTCGCCACCGGGACAGGGTATGGCTACACCTTC. Translation: CSVATGTGYGYTF.

In its sample, this clone was seen once. This chain links TRBV5-4 with TRBJ1-2; unclear D gene. Trimming left V 2 bases short and J 4 bases short, with 9 bases between. Looked up from germline, CDR1 is SGHNT and CDR2 is YYREEE (reference sequence). This CDR3 is built from 13 residues. The CDR3 sequence is CASSFPKSYGYTF. The CDR3, as DNA: TGTGCCAGCAGCTTTCCTAAGAGCTATGGCTACACCTTC.

This chain links TRBV5-5 with TRBJ2-7; a possible D gene is TRBD2 (5 bases). The length of the CDR3 is 13 residues. V lost 2 bases and J 1 base, leaving 7 bases between the germline ends. Germline CDR1 SGHKS, CDR2 YYEKEE (reference sequence). The CDR3 sequence is CASSFGVSYEQYF. Here the CDR3 DNA reads TGTGCCAGCAGCTTCGGGGTTTCCTACGAGCAGTACTTC.

This rearrangement joins TRBV6-5 to TRBJ2-7; TRBD2 might be the D (5 bases). The CDR3 covers 14 residues. CDR1 is MNHEY, CDR2 SVGAGI, per germline. V was pared by 8 bases and J by 0 bases, with 14 bases between. The CDR3 here is CASGGRRSSYEQYF. The CDR3 DNA reads as TGTGCCAGCGGCGGACGGAGGAGCTCCTACGAGCAGTACTTC.

V is TRBV7-8 and J is TRBJ2-2; the D is unclear. The CDR3 loop spans 18 amino acids. With 2 bases removed from V and 4 bases from J, the gap between germline ends came to 20 bases. Germline V gene lookup returns CDR1 SGHVS and CDR2 FQNEAQ. CDR3 nucleotide sequence: TGTGCCAGCAGCTTAAGAGAACCCAGGCTCGGTGGCACCGGGGAGCTGTTTTTT. Its translation: CASSLREPRLGGTGELFF.

The chain links TRBV9 to TRBJ1-2; D possibly corresponds to TRBD1 (6 bases). The CDR3 has 14 amino acids. Germline assignment: CDR1 SGDLS and CDR2 YYNGEE. The ends were cut back, 4 bases at V and 8 bases at J, with 18 bases in the middle. The CDR3 DNA reads TGTGCCAGCAGCCAAAGACCAGGGGCGCAAGGCTACACCTTC. Encoded protein: CASSQRPGAQGYTF.

This clone was seen just once. This rearrangement joins TRBV3-1 (or the pseudogene TRBV3-2) to TRBJ1-2, with 9 bases matching TRBD1. J gave up 7 bases and V 0 bases, and 30 bases lay outside the gene matches. The length of the CDR3 is 23 residues. Per the germline V gene, CDR1 is LGHDT and CDR2 is YNNKEL (reference sequence). The CDR3 protein is CASSQDRGFYLSTGGLSRCGYTF. Here the CDR3 DNA reads TGTGCCAGCAGCCAAGATCGAGGGTTTTATTTATCGACAGGGGGATTGTCGAGGTGTGGCTACACCTTC.

The chain employs TRBV6-6 and TRBJ1-2; maybe TRBD1 (6 bases). Trimming took off 6 bases at V and 0 bases at J, with 11 bases between the two ends. This CDR3 comprises 14 residues. Germline CDR1 and CDR2: MNHNY and SVGAGI (reference sequence). DNA for the CDR3: TGTGCCAGCAGCCAAGGACAGTCTAACTATGGCTACACCTTC. Translated: CASSQGQSNYGYTF.

This chain connects TRBV10-2 to TRBJ1-1, with 8 positions matching TRBD1. The V gene end was trimmed by 5 bases and the J gene end by 4 bases; junction bases not matched to a gene: 3. In germline, CDR1 is WSHSY, CDR2 SAAADI. This CDR3 has 13 residues. CDR3 protein: CASSSDRATEAFF. The CDR3 DNA reads as TGCGCCAGCAGTTCGGACAGGGCCACTGAAGCTTTCTTT.

The chain joins TRBV3-1 (or the pseudogene TRBV3-2) to TRBJ2-7; D remains ambiguous. V was trimmed by 5 bases and J by 6 bases, leaving 11 bases between them. The CDR3 has 12 amino acids. CDR1 is LGHDT and CDR2 is YNNKEL in the germline V gene (reference sequence). The CDR3 nucleotides read TGTGCCAGCAGCTACGCCTCAGGCGAGCAGTACTTC. Encoded protein: CASSYASGEQYF.

This sequence joins TRBV19 and TRBJ2-1; 10 nucleotides agree with TRBD2. The ends lost 5 bases at V and 0 bases at J; junction bases unmatched: 10. Germline-derived CDR1 and CDR2 are LNHDA and SQIVND (reference sequence). The CDR3 runs to 18 residues. This CDR3 is CASSGPSGSLTSYNEQFF. The CDR3 DNA reads TGTGCCAGTAGTGGGCCTAGCGGGAGTCTAACCTCCTACAATGAGCAGTTCTTC.

V gene TRBV7-8 combines with J gene TRBJ2-7; tentative D call: TRBD1 (6 bases). The CDR3 runs 15 residues. Germline V gene data show CDR1 as SGHVS and CDR2 as FQNEAQ. V was shortened by 0 bases and J by 0 bases, with 9 bases between the two germline ends. The CDR3 loop reads CASSLAKQGSYEQYF. Written as DNA, the CDR3 is TGTGCCAGCAGCTTAGCGAAACAGGGCTCCTACGAGCAGTACTTC.

V gene TRBV11-2 combines with J gene TRBJ2-1; 9 nucleotides line up with TRBD1. CDR3 length: 15 residues. The germline gives CDR1 SGHAT, CDR2 FQNNGV. The V and J ends lost 4 bases and 8 bases, in that order; junction bases with no gene match: 9. The CDR3 bases are TGTGCCAGCAGCTCCGGGACAGGGAGTTTCCATGAGCAGTTCTTC. Translation: CASSSGTGSFHEQFF.

Only a few counts were recorded for this clone. The chain uses TRBV7-6 and TRBJ2-7; TRBD1 aligns across 7 bases. The CDR3 consists of 16 residues. The germline V gene has CDR1 SGHVS and CDR2 FNYEAQ. Germline trimming cut 2 bases from V and 3 bases from J; bases unmatched to any gene: 10. This CDR3 reads CASSLLTTGVGYEQYF. The CDR3 DNA reads TGTGCCAGCAGCTTATTGACCACAGGGGTAGGCTACGAGCAGTACTTC. The full variable domain, in which reference TRBV7-6 and TRBJ2-7 provide the parts outside the CDR3, is GAGVSQSPRYKVTKRGQDVALRCDPISGHVSLYWYRQALGQGPEFLTYFNYEAQQDKSGLPNDRFSAERPEGSISTLTIQRTEQRDSAMYRCASSLLTTGVGYEQYFGPGTRLTVT.

The chain uses TRBV5-4 and TRBJ1-4; D gene ambiguous. The CDR3 has 13 residues. Trimming took off 0 bases at V and 7 bases at J, with 7 bases between the two ends. Germline V gene data show CDR1 as SGHNT and CDR2 as YYREEE (reference sequence). The CDR3 loop is CASSLAPLEKLFF. CDR3 nucleotide sequence: TGTGCCAGCAGCTTGGCCCCTCTTGAAAAACTGTTTTTT.

This sequence joins TRBV5-6 and TRBJ2-1, with D perhaps TRBD1 (5 bases). The CDR3 length is 13 residues. CDR1 is SGHDT and CDR2 is YYEEEE in the germline V gene. Trimming pared 7 bases from V and 7 bases from J, leaving 15 bases between. The CDR3 protein is CASGAGMENEQFF. The CDR3, as DNA: TGTGCCAGCGGGGCAGGGATGGAGAATGAGCAGTTCTTC.

The chain couples TRBV5-1 to TRBJ2-1; D is ambiguous. The CDR3 has 16 amino acids. The V end lost 5 bases, the J end lost 2 bases, and 17 bases lay between the germline ends. CDR1 is SGHRS, CDR2 YFSETQ, per germline. CDR3 nucleotides: TGCGCCAGCAGTTCCGATCGGAGATATACCTACAATGAGCAGTTCTTC. Protein: CASSSDRRYTYNEQFF.